Detailed here is one TCR beta chain. What it recognizes is unknown. This entry is derived from a study of T cell responses to AZD1222 COVID-19 vaccine. Assay used: immunoSEQ multiplex PCR; TCRdb lists only in-frame clones, some missing. The table lists 150,000 to 200,000 clones, almost 90% of them singletons. The CDR3 totals 17 residues. V shed 0 bases and J 2 bases; nucleotides not matched to a gene: 6. CDR1 and CDR2 from the germline V gene are SGDLS and YYNGEE. Whole-study results and caveats: Females made up more of the donors, who were largely white British, and clonal diversity may have come out too low. The span of vaccine-associated CD4 TCRs extended across spike, with dominance at 160-218 and 743-854. Spike-specific TCR breadth and depth both grew after two AZD1222 doses.

The gene calls are TRBV9 and TRBJ2-4; 9 bases line up with TRBD1. The starting material was peripheral blood, obtained on day 0 of AZD1222 vaccination. The TCR originated in an adult in good health. CDR3 bases: TGTGCCAGCAGCGTAGACCCAGGACAGGGGACCAAAAACATTCAGTACTTC. This codes for CASSVDPGQGTKNIQYF. The whole variable domain, remainder taken from reference TRBV9 and TRBJ2-4, is DSGVTQTPKHLITATGQRVTLRCSPRSGDLSVYWYQQSLDQGLQFLIQYYNGEERAKGNILERFSAQQFPDLHSELNLSSLELGDSALYFCASSVDPGQGTKNIQYFGAGTRLSVL.